The present entry profiles one TCR beta chain with its context. The antigen this receptor binds is unknown. No base quality values were provided; no much bigger clone lies one nucleotide off. This record comes from a study of control samples from healthy donors and cancer patients (dated by TCRdb to about 2020). The CDR3 runs 16 amino acids, cysteine and phenylalanine included. The DNA shown is the 48-base CDR3, in frame from base 1. V gives up 3 bases and J gives up 2 bases, and the segment between their germline ends measures 16 bases. CDR1 and CDR2 are drawn from the germline V gene: SGHDN, FVKESK. The library was obtained by the immunoSEQ multiplex PCR assay. TCRdb took over this immuneACCESS table, retaining in-frame rearrangements with V and J assigned. Such tables are incomplete; in checked studies, under half of the missing clones stem from an unresolved V gene, and the remainder is unexplained. The sample profile shows about 410,000 clones; approximately 90% of them were found once. The ten largest make up about 6.3% of the sample.

Sample: PBMCs. The TCR was taken from a man aged 40-55 years with head and neck cancer. This receptor chain uses TRBV14 and TRBJ2-5, with the D gene tentatively TRBD1 or TRBD2, based on 7 matching bases in each. The sequenced DNA is TGTGCCAGCAGCCAGTTGGGAGGGGGCACGCAAGAGACCCAGTACTTC. It specifies CASSQLGGGTQETQYF.